This T cell receptor beta chain was found in a study of cytomegalovirus exposure and HLA in healthy donors. For the study at large: A previous analysis identified approximately 110 million unique TCR beta sequences derived from around 200 million T cells.

Study-level results: TRBV6-2, TRBV6-3 and some other V segments were excluded as indistinguishable.

Turning to this clone: Its target is not known.

J was trimmed by 7 bases and V by 2 bases; bases with no gene match: 9. The CDR3 contains 16 residues. CDR1 is MNHEY, CDR2 SVGAGI, per germline. 13 Jbeta primers and 60 Vbeta primers were used for the PCR. Method: immunoSEQ multiplex PCR; TCRdb's copy keeps in-frame clones and lacks some. The sample holds 200,000 to 250,000 clones; roughly 70% are singletons and the top ten take roughly 2%. This receptor was obtained from a woman aged 30 to 39 in good health and CMV-seronegative. The gene calls are TRBV6-5 and TRBJ2-1, with 9 bases matching TRBD2. What was sequenced was PBMCs. The CDR3 protein is CASSYRGRAVVNEQFF. DNA for the CDR3: TGTGCCAGCAGTTACCGCGGGAGGGCCGTCGTAAATGAGCAGTTCTTC.